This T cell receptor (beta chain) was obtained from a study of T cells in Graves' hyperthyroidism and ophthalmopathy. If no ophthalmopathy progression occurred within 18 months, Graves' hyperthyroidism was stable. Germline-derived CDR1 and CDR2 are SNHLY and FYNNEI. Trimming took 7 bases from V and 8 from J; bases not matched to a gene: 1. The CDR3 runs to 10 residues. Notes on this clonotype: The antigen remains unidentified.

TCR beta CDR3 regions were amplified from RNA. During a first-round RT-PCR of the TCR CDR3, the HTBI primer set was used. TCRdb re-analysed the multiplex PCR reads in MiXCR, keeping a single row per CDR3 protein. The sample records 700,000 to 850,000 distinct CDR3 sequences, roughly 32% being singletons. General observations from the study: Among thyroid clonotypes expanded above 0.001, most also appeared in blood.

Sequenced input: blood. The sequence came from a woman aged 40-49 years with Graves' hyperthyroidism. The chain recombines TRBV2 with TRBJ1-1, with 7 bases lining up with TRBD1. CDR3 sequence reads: CASNRGEAFF. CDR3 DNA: TGTGCCAGCAACAGGGGAGAAGCTTTCTTT. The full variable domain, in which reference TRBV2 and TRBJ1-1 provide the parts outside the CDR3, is EPEVTQTPSHQVTQMGQEVILRCVPISNHLYFYWYRQILGQKVEFLVSFYNNEISEKSEIFDDQFSVERPDGSNFTLKIRSTKLEDSAMYFCASNRGEAFFGQGTRLTVV.